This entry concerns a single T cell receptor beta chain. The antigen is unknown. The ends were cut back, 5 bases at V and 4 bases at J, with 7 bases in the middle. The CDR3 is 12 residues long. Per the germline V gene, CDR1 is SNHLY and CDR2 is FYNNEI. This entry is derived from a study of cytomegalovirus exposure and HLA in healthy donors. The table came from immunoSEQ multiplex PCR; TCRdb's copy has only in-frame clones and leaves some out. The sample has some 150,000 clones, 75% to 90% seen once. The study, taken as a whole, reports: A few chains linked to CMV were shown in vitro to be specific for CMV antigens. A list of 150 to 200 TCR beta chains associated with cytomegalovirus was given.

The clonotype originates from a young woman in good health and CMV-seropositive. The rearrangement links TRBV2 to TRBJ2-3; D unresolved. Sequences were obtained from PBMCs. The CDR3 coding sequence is TGTGCCAGCAGTTGGTGGCCAGATACGCAGTATTTT. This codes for CASSWWPDTQYF.